This T cell receptor beta chain was sequenced in a study of blood T cell repertoires in COVID-19. CDR3 length: 15 amino acids. Deletions cut 5 bases from V and 4 bases from J, with 12 bases between. Germline-derived CDR1 and CDR2 are SGHTA and FQGNSA. Measured with immunoSEQ multiplex PCR; TCRdb has only the in-frame clones, and not every one. The sample records 170,000 or so clones, about 90% being singletons. This receptor was identified in a woman aged 45-65 years who had recovered from COVID-19. The sample comprised PBMCs or T cells enriched from blood (not recorded which). V is TRBV7-2 and J is TRBJ1-6, with a weak D call TRBD1 (5 bases). CDR3 sequence: CASSPTVTYNSPLHF. The DNA for the CDR3 is TGTGCCAGCAGCCCGACAGTGACTTATAATTCACCCCTCCACTTT.